This is a list of T cell receptor beta chains from one sample in a study of T cells after yellow fever vaccination. In TCRdb, the 5' RACE reads were re-called with MiXCR into one record per CDR3 protein. The sample shows approximately 300,000 distinct CDR3 sequences, approximately 7% of them seen only once. Sequencing used PBMCs, obtained approximately 40 days after the first yellow fever vaccination. The receptors derive from a man in his late teens or twenties who received the YFV17D yellow fever vaccine. Each CDR3 is given with its conserved first and last residue. Each record gives: V gene, J gene, CDR3 protein.

TRBV28	TRBJ1-4	CASSLLPLRGKLFF
TRBV5-1	TRBJ2-7	CASSLDLAGVPYEQYF
TRBV20-1	TRBJ1-4	CSAFRRERATNEKLFF
TRBV6-5	TRBJ1-6	CASSYGRENSPLHF
TRBV12-3/TRBV12-4	TRBJ1-6	CASSRTGGRAPLHF
TRBV20-1	TRBJ2-5	CSARGGSGETQYF
TRBV4-1	TRBJ1-1	CASSQMVGLVNTEAFF
TRBV3-1	TRBJ2-7	CASSLSEQQYF
TRBV5-1	TRBJ1-2	CASSPLRGAGYTF
TRBV5-4	TRBJ1-1	CASSLSGNSEDTEAFF
TRBV12-5	TRBJ2-4	CASGATGGGKNIQYF
TRBV29-1	TRBJ1-2	CSVEEEEGLYGYTF
TRBV12-3/TRBV12-4	TRBJ1-2	CASSLRARECTF
TRBV12-3/TRBV12-4	TRBJ2-5	CASSFWGETQYF
TRBV20-1	TRBJ2-1	CSARESAGGPNEQFF
TRBV12-3/TRBV12-4	TRBJ2-1	CASSLGLGLKGAHEQFF
TRBV6-5	TRBJ2-7	CASSYSGLARHEQYF
TRBV5-8	TRBJ1-1	CASSPGYSNTEAFF
TRBV7-8	TRBJ1-6	CASSRIDRINSPLHF
TRBV6-1	TRBJ1-1	CATQTGPDTEAFF
TRBV7-3	TRBJ1-1	CASSSPTVGSGNTEAFF
TRBV6-2/TRBV6-3	TRBJ2-5	CASSQRALETQYF
TRBV12-3/TRBV12-4	TRBJ1-6	CASSRDSGNSPLHF
TRBV7-9	TRBJ1-2	CASSDGWGQSYYGYTF
TRBV15	TRBJ2-4	CATSRGGGEAKNIQYF
TRBV5-4	TRBJ1-4	CASSLQMGHGREKLFF
TRBV4-3	TRBJ2-3	CASSQGQGFDTDTQYF
TRBV6-1	TRBJ1-4	CASSREGQLNEKLFF
TRBV4-2	TRBJ2-1	CASSQDLLAPDEQFF
TRBV15	TRBJ2-2	CATSREGTELFF
TRBV19	TRBJ1-5	CASSAGGQGENQPQHF
TRBV9	TRBJ1-3	CASSVDFSGNTIYF
TRBV6-5	TRBJ1-2	CASSYLREGGYTF
TRBV10-3	TRBJ2-6	CAISSLRGSGSSGANVLTF
TRBV5-4	TRBJ1-1	CASSLDPASLEAFF
TRBV20-1	TRBJ1-1	CSARRQGRVYTEAFF
TRBV27	TRBJ2-7	CASSLGAGGYEQYF
TRBV5-1	TRBJ2-5	CASSLGQVPETQYF
TRBV25-1	TRBJ2-6	CASRATYGSGANVLTF
TRBV7-9	TRBJ2-3	CASRPLFGTDTQYF
TRBV7-3	TRBJ1-1	CASSLGNSNTEAFF
TRBV7-2	TRBJ1-4	CASSWRQTTNEKLFF
TRBV5-1	TRBJ1-4	CASSLSGTPEKLFF
TRBV20-1	TRBJ1-1	CSARVGHPNTEAFF
TRBV12-3/TRBV12-4	TRBJ2-1	CASSPRGFNYNEQFF
TRBV7-9	TRBJ2-5	CASSLGPQGETQYF
TRBV18	TRBJ1-4	CASSPGHNEKLFF
TRBV20-1	TRBJ2-5	CSAWEGTGQEIQYF
TRBV5-1	TRBJ2-7	CASSGAGGSSYEQYF
TRBV20-1	TRBJ2-3	CSAVSGGTDTQYF